Shown below are 19 T cell receptor beta chains from a single sample sequenced in a study of blood T cell repertoires in COVID-19. The method was immunoSEQ multiplex PCR; TCRdb's version includes in-frame clones alone and lacks a portion of them. The sample consists of approximately 300,000 clones, more than 80% of them appearing once. Specimen: peripheral blood. The receptors stem from a woman in her thirties with COVID-19, enrolled during active disease.

This chain links TRBV19 with TRBJ2-1, with a weak D call TRBD2 (6 bases). The CDR3 has 14 residues. Germline-derived CDR1 and CDR2 are LNHDA and SQIVND (reference sequence). Trimming shortened V by 5 bases and J by 9 bases, and 17 bases separated the two germline ends. The CDR3 nucleotides are TGTGCCAGTAGTCCGGGGGACGTAAGGGTTGAGCAGTTCTTC. Translating gives CASSPGDVRVEQFF.

The rearrangement links TRBV7-3 to TRBJ1-2; a weak D match, TRBD1 (5 bases). Trimming cost V 1 base and J 8 bases, with 11 bases left between them. The germline gives CDR1 SGHTA, CDR2 FQGTGA. The CDR3 sequence is 13 residues long. CDR3 sequence (DNA): TGTGCCAGCAGCTTAAATGGCAGGGTGGGCTACACCTTC. It yields the protein CASSLNGRVGYTF.

The CDR3 bases are TGTGCCAGCAGCCCTAAAGTAACTAGCGGCTACAATGAGCAGTTCTTC. This gives the protein CASSPKVTSGYNEQFF. The chain has TRBV2 and TRBJ2-1; 8 bases map to TRBD2. Germline CDR1 is SNHLY and CDR2 is FYNNEI. The CDR3 has 16 residues. Trimming at V came to 6 bases and at J to 3 bases, leaving 10 bases not matched to a gene.

This rearrangement joins TRBV7-9 to TRBJ2-7; unclear D gene. V lost 5 bases and J 4 bases, leaving 9 bases between the germline ends. The V gene's germline CDR1 is SEHNR and CDR2 FQNEAQ (reference sequence). There are 12 residues in the CDR3. The CDR3 nucleotides read TGTGCCAGCAGCCTATACGCGTACGAGCAGTACTTC. Amino acids: CASSLYAYEQYF.

This sequence joins TRBV6-5 and TRBJ2-7, with a weak D call TRBD2 (6 bases). The CDR3 length is 14 residues. The germline V gene encodes CDR1 MNHEY and CDR2 SVGAGI. V was clipped by 4 bases and J by 2 bases, with 12 bases between them. The CDR3 sequence: CASSLTSRAYEQYF. DNA for the CDR3: TGTGCCAGCAGTTTAACTAGCCGAGCCTACGAGCAGTACTTC.

The CDR3 is CASSQEAGLLQETQYF. The CDR3 region has the DNA TGTGCCAGCAGCCAAGAGGCAGGGCTTCTCCAAGAGACCCAGTACTTC. The gene calls are TRBV3-1 (or the pseudogene TRBV3-2) and TRBJ2-5; weak D call: TRBD1 (5 bases). The CDR3 loop spans 16 amino acids. CDR1 LGHDT and CDR2 YNNKEL come from the germline V gene (reference sequence). V lost 0 bases, J lost 1 base, and 12 bases lay in between.

This clone was seen once. The V call is TRBV19, the J call TRBJ2-1; TRBD2 matches 9 bases. Per the germline V gene, CDR1 is LNHDA and CDR2 is SQIVND (reference sequence). The CDR3 is made up of 14 amino acids. The ends lost 4 bases at V and 16 bases at J; junction bases unmatched: 14. CDR3 DNA sequence: TGTGCCAGTAGTAAGTTAGCGGGAGAAGAAACCACTTTCTTC. Amino acid sequence: CASSKLAGEETTFF.

V gene TRBV5-6 combines with J gene TRBJ2-7; 8 nucleotides line up with TRBD2. Looked up from germline, CDR1 is SGHDT and CDR2 is YYEEEE. The CDR3 has 14 residues. J was trimmed by 0 bases and V by 3 bases; bases with no gene match: 2. Here the CDR3 reads CASSSSGSSYEQYF. The CDR3 coding sequence is TGTGCCAGCAGCTCCAGCGGGAGCTCCTACGAGCAGTACTTC.

This clone showed up just once. The chain uses TRBV7-9 and TRBJ2-3; D remains ambiguous. Germline lookup yields CDR1 SEHNR and CDR2 FQNEAQ (reference sequence). Trimming removed 5 bases at V and 0 bases at J, with 12 bases between. The CDR3 is 15 amino acids. The CDR3 here is CASSPPWASTDTQYF. Written as DNA, the CDR3 is TGTGCCAGCAGCCCCCCTTGGGCTAGCACAGATACGCAGTATTTT.

The rearrangement links TRBV11-2 to TRBJ2-7; D is unresolved. The germline gives CDR1 SGHAT, CDR2 FQNNGV. Trimming shortened V by 2 bases and J by 4 bases, and 15 bases separated the two germline ends. CDR3 size: 15 residues. The CDR3 region has the DNA TGTGCCAGCAGCTTATTACCCCAAACCGGGTACGAGCAGTACTTC. Encoded protein: CASSLLPQTGYEQYF.

With respect to this clone: Different DNA sequences within this sample yield the same CDR3. The gene calls are TRBV7-2 and TRBJ2-7; possibly TRBD1 for D (7 bases). This CDR3 has 13 amino acids. Germline CDR1 SGHTA, CDR2 FQGNSA. The ends were cut back, 3 bases at V and 3 bases at J, with 9 bases in the middle. The CDR3 is CASSLRDSYEQYF. DNA of the CDR3: TGTGCCAGCAGCTTGCGGGACAGCTACGAGCAGTACTTC.

This clone was observed once. The chain has TRBV4-1 and TRBJ1-5, with D perhaps matching TRBD1 (6 bases). The germline V gene has CDR1 MGHRA and CDR2 YSYEKL. The CDR3 sequence is 18 residues long. With 4 bases removed from V and 0 bases from J, the gap between germline ends came to 19 bases. CDR3 amino acids: CASSPTGTKQGSNQPQHF. As DNA, the CDR3 is TGCGCCAGCAGCCCGACAGGAACCAAACAGGGTAGCAATCAGCCCCAGCATTTT.

This chain joins TRBV27 and TRBJ1-5; a possible D gene is TRBD1 (5 bases). The CDR3 covers 14 residues. Germline CDR1 is MNHEY and CDR2 is SMNVEV (reference sequence). The V and J ends lost 5 bases and 5 bases respectively, with 13 bases between them. The CDR3 DNA reads TGTGCCAGCAGTATCAGGGCCCTCCATCAGCCCCAGCATTTT. It encodes CASSIRALHQPQHF.

This clone turned up a few times. This sequence joins TRBV7-9 and TRBJ1-2, with 7 bases identical to TRBD1. The J segment lost 4 bases and the V segment lost 3 bases, leaving 5 bases of the junction unmatched. The CDR3 loop spans 14 amino acids. CDR1 and CDR2 from the germline V gene are SEHNR and FQNEAQ (reference sequence). CDR3: CASSFRDSLYGYTF. The CDR3 nucleotides are TGTGCCAGCAGCTTCCGGGACAGCCTCTATGGCTACACCTTC.

The J gene is TRBJ1-5, the V gene TRBV29-1; TRBD1 aligns across 7 bases. The germline V gene encodes CDR1 SQVTM and CDR2 ANQGSEA. This CDR3 spans 13 amino acids. J gave up 3 bases and V 6 bases, and 5 bases lay outside the gene matches. The CDR3 DNA follows: TGCAGCGTCGCGGGACAGATCAATCAGCCCCAGCATTTT. Its protein product is CSVAGQINQPQHF.

V gene TRBV5-6 combines with J gene TRBJ1-2, with D possibly being TRBD1 (6 bases). The CDR3 is 14 amino acids. V was cut by 1 base and J by 6 bases, with 13 bases left in between. Germline assignment: CDR1 SGHDT and CDR2 YYEEEE. The CDR3: CASSLPPGADGYTF. CDR3 in DNA: TGTGCCAGCAGCTTGCCGCCAGGGGCCGATGGCTACACCTTC.

This sequence joins TRBV10-3 and TRBJ2-3; 7 bases are shared with TRBD1. This CDR3 has 16 residues. CDR1 ENHRY and CDR2 SYGVKD come from the germline V gene. V trimming: 0 bases; J trimming: 1 base; junction bases outside the gene matches: 4. The CDR3 nucleotides are TGTGCCATCAGTGAGTCTCCAGGGGGAGGCACAGATACGCAGTATTTT. Its translation: CAISESPGGGTDTQYF.

The chain carries TRBV25-1 and TRBJ2-7, with a tentative D call TRBD2 (5 bases). V shed 1 base and J shed 5 bases, with 15 bases lying between them. The CDR3 spans 15 residues. Germline-derived CDR1 and CDR2 are MGHDK and SYGVNS. The CDR3 DNA follows: TGTGCCAGCAGTGAATTTTACGGCGAGGGCCACGAGCAGTACTTC. Its translation is CASSEFYGEGHEQYF.

The chain employs TRBV15 and TRBJ2-7, with a tentative D call TRBD1 (6 bases). CDR1 and CDR2 (germline): LNHNV, YYDKDF (reference sequence). CDR3 length equals 12 residues. V was pared by 6 bases and J by 3 bases, with 9 bases between. In DNA, the CDR3 is TGTGCCACCAGGGGGGCCAGCTACGAGCAGTACTTC. It codes for CATRGASYEQYF.